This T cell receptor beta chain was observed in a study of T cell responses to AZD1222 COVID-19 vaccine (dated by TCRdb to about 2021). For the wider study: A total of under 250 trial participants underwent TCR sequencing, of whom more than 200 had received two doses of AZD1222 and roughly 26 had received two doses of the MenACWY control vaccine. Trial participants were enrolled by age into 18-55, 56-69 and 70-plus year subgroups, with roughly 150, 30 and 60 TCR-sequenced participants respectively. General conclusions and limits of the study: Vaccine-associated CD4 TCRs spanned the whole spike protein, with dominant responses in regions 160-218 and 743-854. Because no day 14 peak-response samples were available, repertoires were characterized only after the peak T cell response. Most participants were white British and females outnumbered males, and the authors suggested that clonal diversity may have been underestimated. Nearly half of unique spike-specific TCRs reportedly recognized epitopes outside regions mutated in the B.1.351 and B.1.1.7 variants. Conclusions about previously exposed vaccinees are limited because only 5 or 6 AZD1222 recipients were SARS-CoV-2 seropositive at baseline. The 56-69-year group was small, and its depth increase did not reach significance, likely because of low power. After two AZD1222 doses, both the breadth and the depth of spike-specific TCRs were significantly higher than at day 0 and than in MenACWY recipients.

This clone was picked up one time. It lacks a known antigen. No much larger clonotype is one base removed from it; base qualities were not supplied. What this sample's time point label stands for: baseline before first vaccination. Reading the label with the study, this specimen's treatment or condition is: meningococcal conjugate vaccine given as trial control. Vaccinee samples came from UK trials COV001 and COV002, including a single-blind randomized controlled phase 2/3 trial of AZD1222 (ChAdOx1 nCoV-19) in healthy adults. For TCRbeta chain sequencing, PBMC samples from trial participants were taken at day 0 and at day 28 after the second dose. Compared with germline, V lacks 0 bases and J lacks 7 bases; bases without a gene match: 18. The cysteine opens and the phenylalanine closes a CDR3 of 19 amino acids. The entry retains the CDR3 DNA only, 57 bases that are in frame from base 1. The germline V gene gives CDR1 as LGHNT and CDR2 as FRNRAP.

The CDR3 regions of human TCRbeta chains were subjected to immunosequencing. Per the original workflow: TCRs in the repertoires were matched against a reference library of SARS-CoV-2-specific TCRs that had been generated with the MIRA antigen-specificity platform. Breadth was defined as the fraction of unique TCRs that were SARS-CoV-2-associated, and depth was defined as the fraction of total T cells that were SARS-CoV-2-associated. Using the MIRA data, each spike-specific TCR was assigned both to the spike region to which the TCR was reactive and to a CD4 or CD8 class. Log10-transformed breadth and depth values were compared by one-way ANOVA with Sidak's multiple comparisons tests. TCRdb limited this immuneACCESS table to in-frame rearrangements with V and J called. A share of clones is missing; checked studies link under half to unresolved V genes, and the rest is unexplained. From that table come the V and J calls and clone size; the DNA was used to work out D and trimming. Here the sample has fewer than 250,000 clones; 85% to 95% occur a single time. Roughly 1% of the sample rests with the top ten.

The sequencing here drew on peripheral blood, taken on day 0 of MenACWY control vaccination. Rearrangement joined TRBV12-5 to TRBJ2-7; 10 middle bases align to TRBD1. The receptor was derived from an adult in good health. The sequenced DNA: TGTGCTAGTGGTTTGGTACTTTCGGGACGGGACAGGGGTTCTAGGGAGCAGTACTTC. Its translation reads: CASGLVLSGRDRGSREQYF.